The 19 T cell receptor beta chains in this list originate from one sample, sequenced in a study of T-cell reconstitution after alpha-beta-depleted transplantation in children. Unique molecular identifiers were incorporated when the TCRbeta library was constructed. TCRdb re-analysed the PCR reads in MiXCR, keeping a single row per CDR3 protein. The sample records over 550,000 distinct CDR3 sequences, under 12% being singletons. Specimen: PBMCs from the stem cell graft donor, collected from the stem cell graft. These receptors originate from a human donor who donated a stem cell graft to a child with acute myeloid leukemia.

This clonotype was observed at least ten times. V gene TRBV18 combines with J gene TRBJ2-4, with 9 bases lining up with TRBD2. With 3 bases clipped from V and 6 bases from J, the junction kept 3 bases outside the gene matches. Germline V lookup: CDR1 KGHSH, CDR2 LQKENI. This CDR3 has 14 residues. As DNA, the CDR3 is TGTGCCAGCTCACCCGGGACTAGCACAAACATTCAGTACTTC. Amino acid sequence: CASSPGTSTNIQYF.

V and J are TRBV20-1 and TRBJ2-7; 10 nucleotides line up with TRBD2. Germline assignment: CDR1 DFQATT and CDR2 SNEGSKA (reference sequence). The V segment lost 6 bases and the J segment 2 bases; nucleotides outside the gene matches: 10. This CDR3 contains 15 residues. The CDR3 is CSAVLAGYKPYEQYF. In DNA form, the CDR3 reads TGCAGTGCCGTACTAGCGGGATATAAGCCCTACGAGCAGTACTTC.

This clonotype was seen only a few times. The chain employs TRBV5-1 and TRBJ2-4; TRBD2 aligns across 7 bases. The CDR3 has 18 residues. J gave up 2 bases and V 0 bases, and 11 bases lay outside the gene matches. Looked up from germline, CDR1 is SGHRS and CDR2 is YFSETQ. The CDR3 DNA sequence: TGCGCCAGCAGCTTGGAGTCTCCAGCGGGATCATCCAAAAACATTCAGTACTTC. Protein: CASSLESPAGSSKNIQYF.

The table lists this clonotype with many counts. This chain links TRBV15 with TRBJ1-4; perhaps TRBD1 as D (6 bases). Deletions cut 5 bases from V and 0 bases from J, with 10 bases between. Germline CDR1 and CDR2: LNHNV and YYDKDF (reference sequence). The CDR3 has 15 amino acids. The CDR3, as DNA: TGTGCCACCAGCCCCGGGGACACAACTAATGAAAAACTGTTTTTT. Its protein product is CATSPGDTTNEKLFF.

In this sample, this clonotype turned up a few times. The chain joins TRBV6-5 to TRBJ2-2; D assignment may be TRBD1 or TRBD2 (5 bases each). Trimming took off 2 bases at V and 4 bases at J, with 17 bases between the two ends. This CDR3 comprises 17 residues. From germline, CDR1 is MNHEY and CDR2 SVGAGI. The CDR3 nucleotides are TGTGCCAGCAGTTACCTGGGGGTGGGGTCGGGCACCGGGGAGCTGTTTTTT. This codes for CASSYLGVGSGTGELFF.

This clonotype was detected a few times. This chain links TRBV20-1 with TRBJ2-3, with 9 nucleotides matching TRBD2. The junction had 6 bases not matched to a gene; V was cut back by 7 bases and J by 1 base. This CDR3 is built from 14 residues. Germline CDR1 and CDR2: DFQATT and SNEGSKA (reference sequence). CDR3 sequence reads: CSGTKREGTDTQYF. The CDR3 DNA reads TGCAGTGGGACGAAGCGGGAGGGCACAGATACGCAGTATTTT.

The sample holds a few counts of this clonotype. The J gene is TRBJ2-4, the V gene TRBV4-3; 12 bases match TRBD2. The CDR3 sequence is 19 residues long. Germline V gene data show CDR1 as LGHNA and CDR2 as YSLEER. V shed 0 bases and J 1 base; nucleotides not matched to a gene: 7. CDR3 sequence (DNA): TGCGCCAGCAGCCAAGACGCGTCCGGACTAGCGGGGGCCAAAAACATTCAGTACTTC. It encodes CASSQDASGLAGAKNIQYF.

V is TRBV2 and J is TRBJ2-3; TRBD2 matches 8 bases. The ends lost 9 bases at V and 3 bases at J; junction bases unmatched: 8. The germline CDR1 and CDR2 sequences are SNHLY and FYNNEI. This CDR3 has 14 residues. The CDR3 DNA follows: TGTGCCAGTGCTGATAGCGGGGCTACAGATACGCAGTATTTT. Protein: CASADSGATDTQYF.

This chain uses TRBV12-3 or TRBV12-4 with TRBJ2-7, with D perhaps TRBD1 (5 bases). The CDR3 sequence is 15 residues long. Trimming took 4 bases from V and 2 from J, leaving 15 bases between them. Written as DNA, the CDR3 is TGTGCCAGCAGTTCTCGACAGTCCCCCGCCTACGAGCAGTACTTC. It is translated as CASSSRQSPAYEQYF.

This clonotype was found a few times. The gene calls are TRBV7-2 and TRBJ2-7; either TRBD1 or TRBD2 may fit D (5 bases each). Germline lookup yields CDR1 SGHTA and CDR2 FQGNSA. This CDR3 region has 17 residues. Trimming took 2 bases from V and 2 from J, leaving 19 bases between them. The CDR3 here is CASSLRGEWTPAYEQYF. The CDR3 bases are TGTGCCAGCAGCTTAAGAGGGGAGTGGACTCCGGCCTACGAGCAGTACTTC.

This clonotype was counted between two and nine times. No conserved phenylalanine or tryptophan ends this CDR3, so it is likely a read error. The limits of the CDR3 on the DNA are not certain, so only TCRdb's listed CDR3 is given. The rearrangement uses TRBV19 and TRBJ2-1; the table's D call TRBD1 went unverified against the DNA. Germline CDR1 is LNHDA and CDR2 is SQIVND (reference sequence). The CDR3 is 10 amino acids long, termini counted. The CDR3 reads CASSMGLRPP.

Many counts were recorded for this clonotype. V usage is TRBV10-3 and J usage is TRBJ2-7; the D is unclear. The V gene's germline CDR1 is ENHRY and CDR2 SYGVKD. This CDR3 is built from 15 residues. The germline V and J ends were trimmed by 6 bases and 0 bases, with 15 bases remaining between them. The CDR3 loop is CAIRIDTTFSYEQYF. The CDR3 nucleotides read TGTGCCATCAGGATCGATACCACCTTCTCCTACGAGCAGTACTTC.

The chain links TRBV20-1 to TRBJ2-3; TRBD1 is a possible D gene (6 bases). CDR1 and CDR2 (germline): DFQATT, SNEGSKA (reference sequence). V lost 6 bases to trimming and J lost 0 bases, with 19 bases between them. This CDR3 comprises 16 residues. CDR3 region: CSAIPQGRLSTDTQYF. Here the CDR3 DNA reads TGCAGTGCCATCCCACAGGGCAGACTTAGCACAGATACGCAGTATTTT.

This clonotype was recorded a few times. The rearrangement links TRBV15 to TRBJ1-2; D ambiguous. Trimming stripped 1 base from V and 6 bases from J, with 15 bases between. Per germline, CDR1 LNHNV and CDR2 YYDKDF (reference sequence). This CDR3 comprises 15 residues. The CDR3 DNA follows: TGTGCCACCAGCAGAGTGGTAACAGTCCACCATGGCTACACCTTC. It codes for CATSRVVTVHHGYTF. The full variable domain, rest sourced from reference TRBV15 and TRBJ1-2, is DAMVIQNPRYQVTQFGKPVTLSCSQTLNHNVMYWYQQKSSQAPKLLFHYYDKDFNNEADTPDNFQSRRPNTSFCFLDIRSPGLGDTAMYLCATSRVVTVHHGYTFGSGTRLTVV.

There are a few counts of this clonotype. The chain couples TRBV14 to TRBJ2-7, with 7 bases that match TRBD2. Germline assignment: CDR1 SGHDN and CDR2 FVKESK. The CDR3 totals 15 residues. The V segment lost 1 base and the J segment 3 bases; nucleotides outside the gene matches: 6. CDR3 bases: TGTGCCAGCAGCCAAGGGGCCGGGGAGGGCTACGAGCAGTACTTC. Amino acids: CASSQGAGEGYEQYF.

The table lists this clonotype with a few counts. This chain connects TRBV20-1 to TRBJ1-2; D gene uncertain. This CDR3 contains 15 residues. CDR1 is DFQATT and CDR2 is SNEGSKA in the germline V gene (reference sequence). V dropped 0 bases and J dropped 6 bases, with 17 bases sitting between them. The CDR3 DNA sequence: TGCAGTGCTAGAGATCAGTTATTGAGATCCGATGGCTACACCTTC. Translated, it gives CSARDQLLRSDGYTF.

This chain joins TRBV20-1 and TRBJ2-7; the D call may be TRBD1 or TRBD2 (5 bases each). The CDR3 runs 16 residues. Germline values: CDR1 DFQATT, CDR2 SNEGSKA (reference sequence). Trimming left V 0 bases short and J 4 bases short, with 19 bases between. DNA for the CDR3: TGCAGTGCTAGAGATAGTGGAGGACAACGGAGGTACGAGCAGTACTTC. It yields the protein CSARDSGGQRRYEQYF.

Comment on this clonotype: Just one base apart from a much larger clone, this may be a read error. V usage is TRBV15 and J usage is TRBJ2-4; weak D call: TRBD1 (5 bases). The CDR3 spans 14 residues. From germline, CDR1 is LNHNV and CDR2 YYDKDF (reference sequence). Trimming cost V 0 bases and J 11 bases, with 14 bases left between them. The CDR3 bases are TGTGCCACCAGCAGAGAATCAGGGCTTGGCTTTCAGTACTTC. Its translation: CATSRESGLGFQYF.

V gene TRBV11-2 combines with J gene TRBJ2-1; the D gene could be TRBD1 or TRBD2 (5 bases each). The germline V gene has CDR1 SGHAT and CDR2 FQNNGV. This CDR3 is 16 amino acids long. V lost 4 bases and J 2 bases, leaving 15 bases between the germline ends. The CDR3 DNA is TGTGCCAGCAGCTCCGAGATGGGGACGACCTACAATGAGCAGTTCTTC. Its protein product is CASSSEMGTTYNEQFF.